The 28 T cell receptor beta chains given below trace back to one sample, sequenced in a study of T cells in Graves' hyperthyroidism and ophthalmopathy. TCR beta CDR3 regions were amplified from RNA transcripts. Using the HTBI primer set, a first-round RT-PCR was run on the TCR CDR3. MiXCR was run by TCRdb on the multiplex PCR reads, yielding one entry per CDR3 protein. The sample shows nearly 750,000 distinct CDR3 sequences, just over 35% of them seen only once. Sequencing input: blood. Receptor source: a woman between 40 and 50 years old with Graves' hyperthyroidism.

This clonotype showed up just a few times. V is TRBV7-2 and J is TRBJ1-2, with D hard to call. Trimming left V 5 bases short and J 4 bases short, with 17 bases between. Germline lookup yields CDR1 SGHTA and CDR2 FQGNSA. The CDR3 length is 15 residues. CDR3 amino acids: CASSQRALDFYGYTF. The CDR3 nucleotides are TGTGCCAGCAGCCAGAGGGCGCTCGACTTCTATGGCTACACCTTC. Supplemented by reference TRBV7-2 and TRBJ1-2, the full variable domain reads GAGVSQSPSNKVTEKGKDVELRCDPISGHTALYWYRQSLGQGLEFLIYFQGNSAPDKSGLPSDRFSAERTGGSVSTLTIQRTQQEDSAVYLCASSQRALDFYGYTFGSGTRLTVV.

The J gene is TRBJ2-7, the V gene TRBV7-9, with a tentative D call TRBD2 (5 bases). Trimming pared 2 bases from V and 6 bases from J, leaving 20 bases between. This CDR3 is 16 amino acids long. Germline CDR1 reads SEHNR; CDR2 reads FQNEAQ (reference sequence). The CDR3 is CASSLFGREYSVEQYF. The CDR3 nucleotides are TGTGCCAGCAGCTTATTTGGAAGGGAGTATAGTGTCGAGCAGTACTTC.

This clonotype was seen once. The rearrangement joins TRBV6-6 to TRBJ1-2, with a tentative D call TRBD1 (5 bases). This CDR3 is built from 14 residues. Trimming stripped 3 bases from V and 6 bases from J, with 14 bases between. Germline V gene data show CDR1 as MNHNY and CDR2 as SVGAGI (reference sequence). The CDR3 sequence is CASSYVLAGDGYTF. CDR3 sequence (DNA): TGTGCCAGCAGTTATGTCTTAGCGGGGGATGGCTACACCTTC.

This clonotype has a handful of counts. The CDR3: CASRIWDSLSEQYF. The CDR3 DNA reads as TGTGCCAGCAGAATCTGGGACTCCCTTAGCGAGCAGTACTTC. This sequence joins TRBV6-2 or TRBV6-3 and TRBJ2-7; maybe TRBD2 (6 bases). V lost 6 bases and J 6 bases, leaving 18 bases between the germline ends. The CDR3 is made up of 14 amino acids. Per the germline V gene, CDR1 is MNHEY and CDR2 is SVGEGT.

The J gene is TRBJ2-5, the V gene TRBV20-1, with D perhaps assigned TRBD1 or TRBD2 (5 bases each). The assigned J gene may be wrong: the sequence end matches TRBJ2-4 better. CDR1 DFQATT and CDR2 SNEGSKA come from the germline V gene (reference sequence). The CDR3 is made up of 14 amino acids. CDR3 region: CSAMIPGPKNIQYF. DNA for the CDR3: TGCAGTGCTATGATTCCGGGACCCAAAAACATTCAGTACTTC.

The chain recombines TRBV6-5 with TRBJ2-2; 7 bases are a match to TRBD1. Germline V lookup: CDR1 MNHEY, CDR2 SVGAGI. The CDR3 totals 14 residues. Unmatched junction bases numbered 8, after V lost 8 bases and J lost 5 bases. Written as DNA, the CDR3 is TGTGCCAGCGGGCGAGGGGGCCGGACCGGGGAGCTGTTTTTT. It translates to CASGRGGRTGELFF.

This chain uses TRBV7-2 with TRBJ1-1; possibly TRBD1 for D (6 bases). The CDR3 runs 13 residues. V was trimmed by 4 bases and J by 5 bases, leaving 11 bases between them. Germline V gene sequence: CDR1 SGHTA, CDR2 FQGNSA. In nucleotides, the CDR3 is TGTGCCAGCAGCTCGTACAGGGTTACTGAAGCTTTCTTT. Protein product: CASSSYRVTEAFF.

About this clonotype: A much larger clone is a single base away; this may be a read error. V usage is TRBV7-2 and J usage is TRBJ1-4; TRBD1 aligns across 8 bases. The length of the CDR3 is 15 residues. V shed 8 bases, J shed 10 bases, and the junction held 15 bases outside the gene matches. Germline V lookup: CDR1 SGHTA, CDR2 FQGNSA. The CDR3 DNA is TGTGCCAGCCGCCAGACAGGGGCAGGAGGTGGAAAACTGTTTTTT. It is translated as CASRQTGAGGGKLFF.

The rearrangement links TRBV12-3 or TRBV12-4 to TRBJ2-5, with D maybe TRBD1 (5 bases). Trimming pared 8 bases from V and 3 bases from J, leaving 7 bases between. CDR3 size: 11 residues. Here the CDR3 reads CASSTEETQYF. The CDR3 region has the DNA TGTGCCAGCTCGACAGAAGAGACCCAGTACTTC.

The V gene is TRBV7-9, the J gene TRBJ1-2; D uncertain. Germline V CDR1 and CDR2: SEHNR, FQNEAQ (reference sequence). The CDR3 covers 14 residues. Trimming took 2 bases from V and 5 from J, leaving 12 bases between them. DNA for the CDR3: TGTGCCAGCAGCTTAAAGGAGTGGGAGTATGGCTACACCTTC. Its protein product is CASSLKEWEYGYTF.

On this clonotype itself: Since no conserved phenylalanine or tryptophan closes the CDR3, a read error is the likely cause. This rearrangement joins TRBV4-2 to TRBJ1-1; D gene ambiguous. The V end lost 1 base, the J end lost 4 bases, and 4 bases lay between the germline ends. The CDR3 has 12 amino acids. The V gene's germline CDR1 is LGHNA and CDR2 YNFKEQ. The CDR3 sequence: CASSQGSTEAFS. In DNA form, the CDR3 reads TGTGCCAGCAGCCAAGGTTCCACTGAAGCTTTCTCT.

This clonotype showed up just a few times. The rearrangement joins TRBV7-3 to TRBJ1-1, with TRBD1 identical over 9 bases. V lost 3 bases to trimming and J lost 1 base; unmatched junction nucleotides: 6. This CDR3 has 16 residues. Germline-derived CDR1 and CDR2 are SGHTA and FQGTGA. CDR3 DNA sequence: TGTGCCAGCAGCTTGGCCGGACAGGGGTGGAACACTGAAGCTTTCTTT. It specifies CASSLAGQGWNTEAFF.

The gene calls are TRBV7-9 and TRBJ1-1; the match to TRBD1 covers 10 bases. J gave up 10 bases and V 4 bases, and 6 bases lay outside the gene matches. Germline CDR1 is SEHNR and CDR2 is FQNEAQ (reference sequence). CDR3 length equals 13 residues. CDR3 sequence (DNA): TGTGCCAGCAGCTCGACAGGGGGCAGGGTAGCTTTCTTT. Encoded protein: CASSSTGGRVAFF.

Ten or more counts support this clonotype. The gene calls are TRBV7-9 and TRBJ1-1; D not resolved. The germline V and J ends were trimmed by 4 bases and 1 base, with 7 bases remaining between them. The CDR3 is 13 amino acids. Germline CDR1 reads SEHNR; CDR2 reads FQNEAQ (reference sequence). As DNA, the CDR3 is TGTGCCAGCAGCTCAGGAGAGAACACTGAAGCTTTCTTT. Its translation is CASSSGENTEAFF.

This clonotype has ten or more counts. V and J are TRBV13 and TRBJ1-6; 8 bases agree with TRBD1. The germline CDR1 and CDR2 sequences are PRHDT and FYEKMQ (reference sequence). CDR3 length: 13 amino acids. V lost 5 bases and J lost 10; bases outside the gene matches: 4. The CDR3 DNA reads TGTGCCAGCAGCCCCTCAGGGGGCTCACCCCTCCACTTT. This encodes CASSPSGGSPLHF.

This clonotype was seen at least ten times. The J gene is TRBJ1-3, the V gene TRBV7-8; tentative D call: TRBD1 (6 bases). The V end lost 5 bases, the J end lost 0 bases, and 14 bases lay between the germline ends. This CDR3 comprises 16 residues. Germline lookup yields CDR1 SGHVS and CDR2 FQNEAQ. The chain's CDR3 is CASSLRETGSGNTIYF. Written as DNA, the CDR3 is TGTGCCAGCAGCCTCCGGGAGACAGGCTCTGGAAACACCATATATTTT.

As to this clonotype: This clone may be a read error of a much larger clone one base away. The chain uses TRBV7-9 and TRBJ1-5, with TRBD1 as a possible D gene (5 bases). This CDR3 has 16 amino acids. The germline gives CDR1 SEHNR, CDR2 FQNEAQ (reference sequence). The DNA for the CDR3 is TGTACCAGCAGCCCTCGGCACGGGGACAGCAATCAGCCCCAGCATTTT. Protein: CTSSPRHGDSNQPQHF. The full variable domain, completed using reference TRBV7-9 and TRBJ1-5, is DTGVSQNPRHKITKRGQNVTFRCDPISEHNRLYWYRQTLGQGPEFLTYFQNEAQLEKSRLLSDRFSAERPKGSFSTLEIQRTEQGDSAMYLCTSSPRHGDSNQPQHFGDGTRLSIL.

This chain links TRBV7-9 with TRBJ1-5; TRBD1 agrees at 8 bases. The CDR3 consists of 13 residues. V lost 4 bases, J lost 13 bases, and 9 bases stayed unmatched. Germline V gene data show CDR1 as SEHNR and CDR2 as FQNEAQ (reference sequence). The CDR3 is CASSSTGTGKQHF. The CDR3 coding sequence is TGTGCCAGCAGCTCTACCGGGACAGGCAAACAGCATTTT.

In nucleotides, the CDR3 is TGCGCCAGCGAGGGGGGGAAGAACACTGAAGCTTTCTTT. Its protein is CASEGGKNTEAFF. V and J are TRBV10-1 and TRBJ1-1; TRBD1 is a possible D gene (6 bases). This CDR3 spans 13 amino acids. The V and J ends lost 8 bases and 1 base respectively, with 11 bases between them. Per the germline V gene, CDR1 is WNHNN and CDR2 is SYGVQD (reference sequence).

This clonotype was detected many times. The chain employs TRBV7-9 and TRBJ2-7; weak D call: TRBD1 (6 bases). V was clipped by 5 bases and J by 6 bases, with 14 bases between them. The CDR3 length is 13 residues. Per germline, CDR1 SEHNR and CDR2 FQNEAQ (reference sequence). The CDR3 sequence: CASSEQGWGEQYF. The CDR3 DNA reads as TGTGCCAGCAGCGAACAGGGCTGGGGCGAGCAGTACTTC.

This clonotype was counted a few times. The genes are TRBV7-6 and TRBJ2-7; TRBD2 matches at 10 bases. J lost 2 bases, V lost 6 bases, and 10 bases had no gene match. The CDR3 contains 16 residues. CDR1 is SGHVS and CDR2 is FNYEAQ in the germline V gene. This chain's CDR3 is CASSPTSGTLPYEQYF. The DNA for the CDR3 is TGTGCCAGCAGTCCTACTAGCGGGACCTTACCCTACGAGCAGTACTTC.

This clonotype was counted at least ten times. The genes are TRBV7-9 and TRBJ1-1; tentative D call: TRBD1 (6 bases). The CDR3 is 12 residues long. Germline CDR1 and CDR2: SEHNR and FQNEAQ (reference sequence). V was pared by 6 bases and J by 4 bases, with 9 bases between. The CDR3 protein is CASRQGITEAFF. CDR3 sequence (DNA): TGTGCCAGCAGGCAGGGGATCACTGAAGCTTTCTTT.

This clonotype was recorded a few times. This chain's CDR3 is CASSQEGVSSGANVLTF. The CDR3 DNA is TGCGCCAGCAGCCAAGAAGGCGTTAGCTCTGGGGCCAACGTCCTGACTTTC. The chain has TRBV4-1 and TRBJ2-6; D is ambiguous. The CDR3 loop spans 17 amino acids. The germline V gene has CDR1 MGHRA and CDR2 YSYEKL. Deletions cut 0 bases from V and 0 bases from J, with 9 bases between.

V gene TRBV20-1 combines with J gene TRBJ1-1, with TRBD1 matching over 7 bases. Unmatched junction bases numbered 13, after V lost 4 bases and J lost 14 bases. Per the germline V gene, CDR1 is DFQATT and CDR2 is SNEGSKA (reference sequence). The CDR3 has 12 amino acids. CDR3 amino acids: CSAMGLAGQLFF. The CDR3 nucleotides read TGCAGTGCTATGGGGCTAGCGGGACAGCTCTTCTTT.

The genes are TRBV19 and TRBJ1-1, with D uncertain. Germline CDR1 and CDR2: LNHDA and SQIVND (reference sequence). Trimming left V 3 bases short and J 5 bases short, with 13 bases between. This CDR3 has 14 residues. The CDR3 DNA sequence: TGTGCCAGTAGTATTGGCTCGGTTCGGACTGAAGCTTTCTTT. The encoded protein is CASSIGSVRTEAFF.

The sample holds many counts of this clonotype. V usage is TRBV7-9 and J usage is TRBJ2-2; D remains ambiguous. V was pared by 1 base and J by 4 bases, with 4 bases between. Per germline, CDR1 SEHNR and CDR2 FQNEAQ (reference sequence). This CDR3 is 13 amino acids long. CDR3 in amino acids: CASSLDRTGELFF. CDR3 DNA: TGTGCCAGCAGCTTAGATCGCACCGGGGAGCTGTTTTTT.

This clonotype was detected ten times or more. The genes are TRBV9 and TRBJ1-1, with 8 bases that match TRBD1. V gave up 4 bases and J gave up 5 bases; unmatched junction bases: 10. Germline CDR1 reads SGDLS; CDR2 reads YYNGEE. This CDR3 contains 15 residues. The CDR3 here is CASSLKDRDGTEAFF. DNA of the CDR3: TGTGCCAGCAGCTTGAAGGACAGGGATGGGACTGAAGCTTTCTTT.

The V call is TRBV7-3, the J call TRBJ1-1; D is unresolved. Trimming took off 3 bases at V and 6 bases at J, with 14 bases between the two ends. The CDR3 has 14 amino acids. Germline loops: CDR1 SGHTA, CDR2 FQGTGA. The CDR3: CASSLGLNFSEAFF. DNA for the CDR3: TGTGCCAGCAGCTTGGGTTTGAACTTTTCTGAAGCTTTCTTT. The full variable domain, rest sourced from reference TRBV7-3 and TRBJ1-1, is GAGVSQTPSNKVTEKGKYVELRCDPISGHTALYWYRQSLGQGPEFLIYFQGTGAADDSGLPNDRFFAVRPEGSVSTLKIQRTERGDSAVYLCASSLGLNFSEAFFGQGTRLTVV.